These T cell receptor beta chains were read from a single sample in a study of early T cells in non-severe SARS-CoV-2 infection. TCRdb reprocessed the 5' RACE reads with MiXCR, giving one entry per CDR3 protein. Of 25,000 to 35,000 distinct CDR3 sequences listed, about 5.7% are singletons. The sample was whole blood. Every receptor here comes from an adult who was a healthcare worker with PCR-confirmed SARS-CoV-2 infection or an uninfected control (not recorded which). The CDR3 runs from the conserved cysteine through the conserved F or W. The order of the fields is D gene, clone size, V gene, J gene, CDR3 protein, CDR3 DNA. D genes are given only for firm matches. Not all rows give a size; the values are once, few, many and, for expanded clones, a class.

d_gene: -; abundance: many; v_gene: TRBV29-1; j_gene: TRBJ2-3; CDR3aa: CSVEGGAGTDTQYF; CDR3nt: TGCAGCGTTGAGGGCGGAGCCGGCACAGATACGCAGTATTTT
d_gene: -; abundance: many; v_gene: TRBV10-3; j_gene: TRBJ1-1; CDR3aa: CAISAIPDSNTEAFF; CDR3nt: TGTGCCATCAGTGCCATCCCGGACTCCAACACTGAAGCTTTCTTT
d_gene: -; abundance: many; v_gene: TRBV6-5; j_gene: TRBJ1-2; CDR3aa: CASSTHGVRFHGYTF; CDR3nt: TGTGCCAGCAGCACCCACGGGGTGAGGTTTCATGGCTACACCTTC
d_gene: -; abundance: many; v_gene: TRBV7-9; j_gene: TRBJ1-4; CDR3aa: CASIGQATNEKLFF; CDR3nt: TGTGCCAGCATAGGCCAAGCAACTAATGAAAAACTGTTTTTT
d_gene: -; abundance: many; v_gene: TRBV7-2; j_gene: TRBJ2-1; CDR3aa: CASSTTGNNEQFF; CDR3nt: TGTGCCAGCAGCACGACTGGTAACAATGAGCAGTTCTTC
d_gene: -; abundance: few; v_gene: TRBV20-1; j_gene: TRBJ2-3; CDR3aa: CSASRSGGDTQYF; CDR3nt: TGCAGTGCTAGTCGGTCTGGCGGAGATACGCAGTATTTT
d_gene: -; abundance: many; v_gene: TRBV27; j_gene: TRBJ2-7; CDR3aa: CASSFGRTYEQYF; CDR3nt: TGTGCCAGCAGTTTCGGGCGGACCTACGAGCAGTACTTC
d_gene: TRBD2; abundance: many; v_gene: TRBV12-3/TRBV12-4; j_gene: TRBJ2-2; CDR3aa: CASRLAGELFF; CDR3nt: TGTGCCAGCAGACTAGCGGGGGAGCTGTTTTTT
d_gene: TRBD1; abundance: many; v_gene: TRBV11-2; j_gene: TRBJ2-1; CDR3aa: CASSSDRVEQFF; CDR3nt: TGTGCCAGCAGCTCTGACAGGGTGGAGCAGTTCTTC
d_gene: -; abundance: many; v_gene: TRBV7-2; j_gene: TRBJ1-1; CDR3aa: CASSLGGTENTEAFF; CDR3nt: TGTGCCAGCAGCTTAGGAGGGACCGAGAACACTGAAGCTTTCTTT
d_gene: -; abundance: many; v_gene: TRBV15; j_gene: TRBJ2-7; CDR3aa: CATRPAGGGPSSGNEQYF; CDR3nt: TGTGCCACCAGACCCGCTGGTGGTGGCCCCTCGAGTGGAAACGAGCAGTACTTC
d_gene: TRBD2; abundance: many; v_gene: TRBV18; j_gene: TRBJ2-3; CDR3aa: CASSPGLEGTDTQYF; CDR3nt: TGTGCCAGCTCACCGGGACTAGAGGGCACAGATACGCAGTATTTT
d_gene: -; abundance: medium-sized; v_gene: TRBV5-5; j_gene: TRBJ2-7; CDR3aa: CASSNLKAPYEQYF; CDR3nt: TGTGCCAGCAGCAACCTCAAAGCCCCCTACGAGCAGTACTTC
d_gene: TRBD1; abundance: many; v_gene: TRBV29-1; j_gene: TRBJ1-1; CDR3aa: CSVVTGKGTVEAFF; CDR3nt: TGCAGCGTTGTAACGGGTAAAGGGACAGTTGAAGCTTTCTTT
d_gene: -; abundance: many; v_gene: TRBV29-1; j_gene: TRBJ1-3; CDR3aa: CSVRVVGSGNTIYF; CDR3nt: TGCAGCGTCCGAGTCGTGGGCTCTGGAAACACCATATATTTT
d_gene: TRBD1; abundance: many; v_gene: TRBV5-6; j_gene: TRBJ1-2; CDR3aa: CASSFQGALNYGYTF; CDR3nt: TGTGCCAGCAGCTTTCAGGGGGCCCTTAACTATGGCTACACCTTC
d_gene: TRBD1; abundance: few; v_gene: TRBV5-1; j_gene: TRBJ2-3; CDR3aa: CASSLDPRGQGNADTQYF; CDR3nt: TGCGCCAGCAGCTTGGACCCCCGGGGACAGGGGAATGCAGATACGCAGTATTTT
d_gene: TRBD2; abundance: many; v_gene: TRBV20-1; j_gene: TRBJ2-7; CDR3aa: CSARNSGGPTSYEQYF; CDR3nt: TGCAGTGCTAGAAATAGCGGGGGCCCCACCTCCTACGAGCAGTACTTC
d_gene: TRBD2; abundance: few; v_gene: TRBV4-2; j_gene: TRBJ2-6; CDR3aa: CASSQGGGGASGANVLTF; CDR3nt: TGTGCCAGCAGCCAAGGCGGCGGGGGGGCAAGCGGGGCCAACGTCCTGACTTTC
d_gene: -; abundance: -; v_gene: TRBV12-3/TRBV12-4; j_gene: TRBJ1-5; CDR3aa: CASSLRQISNQPQHF; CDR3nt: TGTGCCAGCAGTTTAAGACAGATTAGCAATCAGCCCCAGCATTTT
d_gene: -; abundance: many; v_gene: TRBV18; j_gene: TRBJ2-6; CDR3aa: CASSPGLSKATSGANVLTF; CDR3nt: TGTGCCAGCTCACCAGGTTTGTCGAAGGCTACCTCTGGGGCCAACGTCCTGACTTTC
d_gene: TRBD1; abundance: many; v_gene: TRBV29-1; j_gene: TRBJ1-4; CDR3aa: CSANRGTNEKLFF; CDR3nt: TGCAGCGCCAACAGGGGAACTAATGAAAAACTGTTTTTT
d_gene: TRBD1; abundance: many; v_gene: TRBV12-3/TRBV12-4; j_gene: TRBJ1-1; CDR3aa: CASSPGQGVNTEAFF; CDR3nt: TGTGCCAGCAGCCCGGGACAGGGGGTGAACACTGAAGCTTTCTTT
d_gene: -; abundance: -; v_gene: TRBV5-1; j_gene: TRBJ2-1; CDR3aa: CASRYGQVNEQFF; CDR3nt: TGCGCCAGCAGATATGGCCAAGTCAATGAGCAGTTCTTC
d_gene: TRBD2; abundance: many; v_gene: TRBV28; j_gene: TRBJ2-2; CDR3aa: CASRDFGGGADQSAGELFF; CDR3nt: TGTGCCAGCAGAGATTTCGGCGGGGGGGCGGATCAGTCCGCCGGGGAGCTGTTTTTT
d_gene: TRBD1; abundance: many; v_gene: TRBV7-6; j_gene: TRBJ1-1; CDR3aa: CASRSAGTGNTEVFF; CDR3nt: TGTGCCAGCAGGTCAGCCGGGACAGGGAACACTGAAGTTTTCTTT
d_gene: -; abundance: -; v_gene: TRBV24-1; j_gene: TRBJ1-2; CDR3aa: CATDDLPSYSNYGYTF; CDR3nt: TGTGCCACCGACGACTTGCCGTCCTACTCTAACTATGGCTACACCTTC
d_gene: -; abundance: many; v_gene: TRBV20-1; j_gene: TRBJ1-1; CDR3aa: CSAKWVTEAFF; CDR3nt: TGCAGTGCTAAATGGGTTACTGAAGCTTTCTTT
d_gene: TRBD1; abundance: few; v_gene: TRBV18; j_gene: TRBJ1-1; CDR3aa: CASSPSGTGWMNTEAFF; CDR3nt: TGTGCCAGCTCACCCTCCGGGACAGGGTGGATGAACACTGAAGCTTTCTTT
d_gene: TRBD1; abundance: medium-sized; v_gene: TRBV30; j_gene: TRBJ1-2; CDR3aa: CAWRAGQVFGYTF; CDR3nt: TGTGCCTGGCGAGCGGGACAGGTTTTTGGCTACACCTTC
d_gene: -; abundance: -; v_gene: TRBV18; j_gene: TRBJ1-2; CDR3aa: CASSPGPLANYGYTF; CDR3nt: TGTGCCAGCTCACCGGGACCGTTAGCTAACTATGGCTACACCTTC
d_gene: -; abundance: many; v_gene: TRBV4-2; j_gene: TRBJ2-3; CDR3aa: CASSQPTGADTQYF; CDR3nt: TGTGCCAGCAGCCAACCTACTGGCGCCGATACGCAGTATTTT
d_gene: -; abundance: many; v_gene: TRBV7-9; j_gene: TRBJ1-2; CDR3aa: CASSPSVGVGYTF; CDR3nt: TGTGCCAGCAGCCCTAGTGTAGGGGTCGGCTACACCTTC
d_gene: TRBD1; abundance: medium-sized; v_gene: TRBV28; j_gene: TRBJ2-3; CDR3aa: CASSPAGTGVLTTQYF; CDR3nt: TGTGCCAGCAGTCCAGCCGGGACAGGGGTTTTAACTACGCAGTATTTT
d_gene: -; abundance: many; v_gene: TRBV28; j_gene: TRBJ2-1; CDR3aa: CASSFPASSYNEQFF; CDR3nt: TGTGCCAGCAGTTTTCCGGCTAGCAGTTACAATGAGCAGTTCTTC
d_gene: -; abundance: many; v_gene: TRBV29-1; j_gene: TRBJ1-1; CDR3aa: CSSWDTEAFF; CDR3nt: TGCAGCTCGTGGGACACTGAAGCTTTCTTT
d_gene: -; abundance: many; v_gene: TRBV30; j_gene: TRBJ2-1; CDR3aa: CAWRQYNEQFF; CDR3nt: TGTGCCTGGCGACAATACAATGAGCAGTTCTTC
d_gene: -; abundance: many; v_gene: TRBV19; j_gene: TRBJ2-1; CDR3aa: CASSTHVGRGYNEQFF; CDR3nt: TGTGCCAGTAGTACCCACGTCGGCAGAGGGTACAATGAGCAGTTCTTC
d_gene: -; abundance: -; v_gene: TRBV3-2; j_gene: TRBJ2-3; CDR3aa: CASSHGIRLSTDTQYF; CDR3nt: TGTGCCAGCAGCCACGGAATACGGCTAAGCACAGATACGCAGTATTTT
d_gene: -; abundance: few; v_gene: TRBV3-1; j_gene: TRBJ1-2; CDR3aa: CASNSGGGYGYTF; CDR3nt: TGTGCCAGCAACTCCGGGGGCGGCTATGGCTACACCTTC
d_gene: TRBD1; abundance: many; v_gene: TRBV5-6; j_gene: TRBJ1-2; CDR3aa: CASSLGDRDGYTF; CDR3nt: TGTGCCAGCAGCTTGGGTGACAGGGATGGCTACACCTTC